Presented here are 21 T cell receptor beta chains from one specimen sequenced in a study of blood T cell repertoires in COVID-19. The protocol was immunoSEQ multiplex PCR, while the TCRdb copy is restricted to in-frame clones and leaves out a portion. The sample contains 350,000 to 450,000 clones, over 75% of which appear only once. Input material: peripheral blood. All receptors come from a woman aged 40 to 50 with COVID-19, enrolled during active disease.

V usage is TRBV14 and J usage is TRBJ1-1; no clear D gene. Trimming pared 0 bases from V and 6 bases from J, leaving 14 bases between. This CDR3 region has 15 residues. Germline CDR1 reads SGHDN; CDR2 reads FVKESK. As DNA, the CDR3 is TGTGCCAGCAGCCAAGATCTGGGCAGGATCGCTGAAGCTTTCTTT. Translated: CASSQDLGRIAEAFF.

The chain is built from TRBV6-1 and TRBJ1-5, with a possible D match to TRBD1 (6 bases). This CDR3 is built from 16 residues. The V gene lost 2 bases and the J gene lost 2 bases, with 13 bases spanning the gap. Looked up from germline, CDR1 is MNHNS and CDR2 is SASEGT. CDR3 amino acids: CASSERAGVGNQPQHF. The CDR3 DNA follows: TGTGCCAGCAGTGAAAGGGCAGGGGTTGGCAATCAGCCCCAGCATTTT.

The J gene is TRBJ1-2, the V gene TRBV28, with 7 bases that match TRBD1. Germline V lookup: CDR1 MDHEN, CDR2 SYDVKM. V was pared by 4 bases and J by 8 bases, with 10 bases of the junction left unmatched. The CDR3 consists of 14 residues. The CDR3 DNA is TGTGCCAGCAGTTCTCCAGGGGGGTTATGGGGCTACACCTTC. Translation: CASSSPGGLWGYTF.

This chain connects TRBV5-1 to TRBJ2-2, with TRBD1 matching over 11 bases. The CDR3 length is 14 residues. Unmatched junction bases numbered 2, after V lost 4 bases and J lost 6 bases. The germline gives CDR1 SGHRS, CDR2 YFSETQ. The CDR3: CASSADRGPGELFF. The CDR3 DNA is TGCGCCAGCAGCGCGGACAGGGGGCCCGGGGAGCTGTTTTTT.

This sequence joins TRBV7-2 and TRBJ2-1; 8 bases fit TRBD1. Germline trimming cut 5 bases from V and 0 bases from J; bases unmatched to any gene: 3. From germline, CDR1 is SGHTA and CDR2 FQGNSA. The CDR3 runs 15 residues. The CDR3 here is CASSQDRGSYNEQFF. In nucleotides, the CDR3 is TGTGCCAGCAGCCAAGACAGGGGCTCCTACAATGAGCAGTTCTTC.

CDR3 DNA: TGCGCCAGCAGACCGGACAGGAACACTGAAGCTTTCTTT. Its protein is CASRPDRNTEAFF. V is TRBV5-1 and J is TRBJ1-1; D may be TRBD1 (6 bases). Trimming removed 5 bases from V and 1 base from J, with 9 bases in between. The CDR3 loop spans 13 amino acids. The germline V gene has CDR1 SGHRS and CDR2 YFSETQ.

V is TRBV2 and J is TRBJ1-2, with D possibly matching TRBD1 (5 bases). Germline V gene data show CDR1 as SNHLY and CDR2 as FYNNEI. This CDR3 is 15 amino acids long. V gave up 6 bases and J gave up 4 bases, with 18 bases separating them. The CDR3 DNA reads TGTGCCAGCAGGGGTGTCGGAGGGGACTTCTATGGCTACACCTTC. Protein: CASRGVGGDFYGYTF. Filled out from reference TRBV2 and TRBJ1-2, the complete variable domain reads EPEVTQTPSHQVTQMGQEVILRCVPISNHLYFYWYRQILGQKVEFLVSFYNNEISEKSEIFDDQFSVERPDGSNFTLKIRSTKLEDSAMYFCASRGVGGDFYGYTFGSGTRLTVV.

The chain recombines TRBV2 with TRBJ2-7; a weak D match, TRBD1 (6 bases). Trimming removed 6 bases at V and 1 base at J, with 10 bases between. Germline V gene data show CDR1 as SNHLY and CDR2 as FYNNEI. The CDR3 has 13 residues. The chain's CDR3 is CASRVTGSYEQYF. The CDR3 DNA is TGTGCCAGCAGAGTCACAGGGTCCTACGAGCAGTACTTC.

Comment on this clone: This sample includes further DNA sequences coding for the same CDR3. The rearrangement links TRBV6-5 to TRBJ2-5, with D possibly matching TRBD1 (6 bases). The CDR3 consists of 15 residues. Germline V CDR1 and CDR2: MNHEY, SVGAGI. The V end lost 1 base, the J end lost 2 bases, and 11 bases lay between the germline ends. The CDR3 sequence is CASSYLDSFQETQYF. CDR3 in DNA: TGTGCCAGCAGTTACTTGGACAGTTTTCAAGAGACCCAGTACTTC.

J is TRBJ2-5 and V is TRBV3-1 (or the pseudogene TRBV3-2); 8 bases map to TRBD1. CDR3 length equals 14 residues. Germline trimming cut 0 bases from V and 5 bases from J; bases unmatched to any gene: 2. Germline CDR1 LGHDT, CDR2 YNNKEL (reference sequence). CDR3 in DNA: TGTGCCAGCAGCCAAGATACAGGGGGGGAGACCCAGTACTTC. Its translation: CASSQDTGGETQYF.

CDR3 protein: CASSFRREMNTEAFF. CDR3 sequence (DNA): TGTGCCAGCAGCTTTCGGAGGGAGATGAACACTGAAGCTTTCTTT. The gene calls are TRBV5-6 and TRBJ1-1; D is unresolved. Germline assignment: CDR1 SGHDT and CDR2 YYEEEE. CDR3 length: 15 amino acids. V gave up 2 bases and J gave up 0 bases, with 11 bases separating them.

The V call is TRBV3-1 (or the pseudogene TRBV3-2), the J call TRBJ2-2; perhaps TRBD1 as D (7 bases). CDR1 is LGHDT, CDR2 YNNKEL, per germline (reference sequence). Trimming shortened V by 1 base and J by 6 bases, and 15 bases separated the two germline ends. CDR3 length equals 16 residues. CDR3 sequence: CASSQGGTVLSGELFF. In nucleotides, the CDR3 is TGTGCCAGCAGCCAAGGCGGGACAGTACTCTCCGGGGAGCTGTTTTTT.

The CDR3 DNA sequence: TGTGCCAGCAGGACTCAGGGGAAAAGGGAAAAACTGTTTTTT. It yields the protein CASRTQGKREKLFF. V gene TRBV6-6 combines with J gene TRBJ1-4; D may be TRBD1 (6 bases). The CDR3 extends over 14 amino acids. The germline V and J ends were trimmed by 6 bases and 8 bases, with 16 bases remaining between them. The germline V gene has CDR1 MNHNY and CDR2 SVGAGI (reference sequence).

CDR3 sequence: CASSPTGIFYGYTF. CDR3 coding DNA: TGTGCCAGCAGTCCTACAGGGATCTTCTATGGCTACACCTTC. The rearrangement uses TRBV6-4 and TRBJ1-2; D may be TRBD1 (6 bases). Per germline, CDR1 MRHNA and CDR2 SNTAGT. This CDR3 has 14 amino acids. Trimming removed 5 bases at V and 4 bases at J, with 14 bases between.

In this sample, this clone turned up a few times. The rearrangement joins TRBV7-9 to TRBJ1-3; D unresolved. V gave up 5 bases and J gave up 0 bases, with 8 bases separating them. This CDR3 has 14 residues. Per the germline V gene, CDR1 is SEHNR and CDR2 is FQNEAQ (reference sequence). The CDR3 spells CASSHGDSGNTIYF. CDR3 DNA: TGTGCCAGCAGCCACGGGGACTCTGGAAACACCATATATTTT.

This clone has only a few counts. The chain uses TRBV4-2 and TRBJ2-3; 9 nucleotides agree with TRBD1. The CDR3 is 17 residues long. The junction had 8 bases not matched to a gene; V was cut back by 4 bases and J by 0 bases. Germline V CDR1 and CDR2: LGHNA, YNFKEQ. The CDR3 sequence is CASSLSQGALSTDTQYF. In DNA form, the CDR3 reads TGTGCCAGCAGCCTTTCACAGGGGGCGCTTAGCACAGATACGCAGTATTTT.

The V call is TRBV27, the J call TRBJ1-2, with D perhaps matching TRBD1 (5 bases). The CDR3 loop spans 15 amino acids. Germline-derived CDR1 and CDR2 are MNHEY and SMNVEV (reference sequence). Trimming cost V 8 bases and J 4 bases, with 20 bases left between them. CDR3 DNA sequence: TGTGCCAGCGCGGCCCGCGGGGACGTCAGCTATGGCTACACCTTC. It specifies CASAARGDVSYGYTF.

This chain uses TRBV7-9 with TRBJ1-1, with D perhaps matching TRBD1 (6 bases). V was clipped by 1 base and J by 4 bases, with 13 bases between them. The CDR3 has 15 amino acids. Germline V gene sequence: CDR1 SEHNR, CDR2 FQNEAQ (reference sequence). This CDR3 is CASSLVAGATTEAFF. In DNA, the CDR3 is TGTGCCAGCAGCTTAGTTGCAGGGGCAACCACTGAAGCTTTCTTT. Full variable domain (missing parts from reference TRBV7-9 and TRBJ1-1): DTGVSQNPRHKITKRGQNVTFRCDPISEHNRLYWYRQTLGQGPEFLTYFQNEAQLEKSRLLSDRFSAERPKGSFSTLEIQRTEQGDSAMYLCASSLVAGATTEAFFGQGTRLTVV.

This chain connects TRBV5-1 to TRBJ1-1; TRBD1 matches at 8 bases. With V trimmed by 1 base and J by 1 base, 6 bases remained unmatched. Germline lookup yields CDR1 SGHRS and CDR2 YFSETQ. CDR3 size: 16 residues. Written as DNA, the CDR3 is TGCGCCAGCAGCTTGACGACAGGGGCGCCGAACACTGAAGCTTTCTTT. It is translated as CASSLTTGAPNTEAFF.

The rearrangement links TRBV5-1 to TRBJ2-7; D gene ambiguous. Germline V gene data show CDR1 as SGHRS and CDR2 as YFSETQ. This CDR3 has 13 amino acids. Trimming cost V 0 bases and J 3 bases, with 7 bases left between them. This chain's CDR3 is CASSLVAGYEQYF. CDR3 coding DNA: TGCGCCAGCAGCTTGGTCGCCGGCTACGAGCAGTACTTC.

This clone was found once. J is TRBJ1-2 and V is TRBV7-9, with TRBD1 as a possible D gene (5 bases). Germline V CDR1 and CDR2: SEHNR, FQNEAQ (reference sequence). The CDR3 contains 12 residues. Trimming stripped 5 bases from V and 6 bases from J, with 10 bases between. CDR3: CASSSRDDGYTF. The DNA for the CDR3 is TGTGCCAGCAGCAGCAGGGATGATGGCTACACCTTC.